This TCR beta chain was recorded in a study of control samples from healthy donors and cancer patients. Germline lookup yields CDR1 MNHEY and CDR2 SMNVEV (reference sequence). V was trimmed by 1 base and J by 0 bases, leaving 8 bases between them. The length of the CDR3 is 15 residues. This clone was detected a few times. This same CDR3 is encoded by further DNA sequences in the sample. Here immunoSEQ multiplex PCR was the method, and the copy in TCRdb shows in-frame clones only, minus some. The data show around 250,000 clones, approximately 80% seen once. The sequence came from a woman aged 60-75 years with lung cancer. This chain connects TRBV27 to TRBJ2-3; maybe TRBD2 (5 bases). Sequenced input: PBMCs. In DNA, the CDR3 is TGTGCCAGCAGTTTATACCGGACTAGCACAGATACGCAGTATTTT. As protein: CASSLYRTSTDTQYF.